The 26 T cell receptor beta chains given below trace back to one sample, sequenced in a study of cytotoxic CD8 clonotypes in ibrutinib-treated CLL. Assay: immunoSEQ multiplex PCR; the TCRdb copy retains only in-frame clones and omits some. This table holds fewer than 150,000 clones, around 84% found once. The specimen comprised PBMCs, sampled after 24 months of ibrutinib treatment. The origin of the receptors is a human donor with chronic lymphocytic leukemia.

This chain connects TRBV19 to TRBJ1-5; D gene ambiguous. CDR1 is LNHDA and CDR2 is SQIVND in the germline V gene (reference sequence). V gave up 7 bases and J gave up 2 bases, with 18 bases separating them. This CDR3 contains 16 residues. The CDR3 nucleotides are TGTGCCAGTACTTCCAGAGAGGGCTTGGGCAATCAGCCCCAGCATTTT. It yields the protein CASTSREGLGNQPQHF.

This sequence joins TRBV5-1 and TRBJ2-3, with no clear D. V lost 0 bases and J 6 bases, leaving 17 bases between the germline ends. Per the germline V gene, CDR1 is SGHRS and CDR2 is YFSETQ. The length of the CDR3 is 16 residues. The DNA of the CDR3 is TGCGCCAGCAGCTTGGTGATCGGACCTAGACCTGATACGCAGTATTTT. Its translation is CASSLVIGPRPDTQYF.

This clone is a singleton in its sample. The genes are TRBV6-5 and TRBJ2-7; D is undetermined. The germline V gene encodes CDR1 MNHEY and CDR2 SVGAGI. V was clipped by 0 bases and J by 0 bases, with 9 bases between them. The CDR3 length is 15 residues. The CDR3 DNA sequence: TGTGCCAGCAGTTACTCGGGATCCCGCTCCTACGAGCAGTACTTC. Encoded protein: CASSYSGSRSYEQYF.

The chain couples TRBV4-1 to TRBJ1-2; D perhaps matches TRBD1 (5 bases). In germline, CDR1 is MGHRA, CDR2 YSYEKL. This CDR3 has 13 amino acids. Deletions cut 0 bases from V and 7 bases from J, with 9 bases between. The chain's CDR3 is CASSQDREGGYTF. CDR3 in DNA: TGCGCCAGCAGCCAAGACAGGGAAGGTGGCTACACCTTC.

CDR3 in amino acids: CASSKDLRVNYGYTF. The CDR3 region has the DNA TGTGCCAGCAGCAAGGACCTGAGGGTTAACTATGGCTACACCTTC. The chain couples TRBV5-6 to TRBJ1-2; no firm D call. The V gene lost 4 bases and the J gene lost 1 base, with 14 bases spanning the gap. In germline, CDR1 is SGHDT, CDR2 YYEEEE. The CDR3 sequence is 15 residues long. Combining the CDR3 with reference TRBV5-6 and TRBJ1-2 gives the whole variable domain DAGVTQSPTHLIKTRGQQVTLRCSPKSGHDTVSWYQQALGQGPQFIFQYYEEEERQRGNFPDRFSGHQFPNYSSELNVNALLLGDSALYLCASSKDLRVNYGYTFGSGTRLTVV.

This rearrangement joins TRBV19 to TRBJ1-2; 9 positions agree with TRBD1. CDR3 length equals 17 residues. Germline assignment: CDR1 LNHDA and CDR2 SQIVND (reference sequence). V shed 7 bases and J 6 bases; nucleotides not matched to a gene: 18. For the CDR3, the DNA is TGTGCCAGTAACTCGAATAATCCGGGGACAGGGACTCATGGCTACACCTTC. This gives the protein CASNSNNPGTGTHGYTF.

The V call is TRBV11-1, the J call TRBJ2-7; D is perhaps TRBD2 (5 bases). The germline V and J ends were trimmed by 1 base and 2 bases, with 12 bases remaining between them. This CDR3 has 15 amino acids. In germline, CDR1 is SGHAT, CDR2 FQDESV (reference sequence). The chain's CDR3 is CASSLEGTGTYEQYF. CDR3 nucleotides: TGTGCCAGCAGCTTAGAGGGCACGGGGACCTACGAGCAGTACTTC.

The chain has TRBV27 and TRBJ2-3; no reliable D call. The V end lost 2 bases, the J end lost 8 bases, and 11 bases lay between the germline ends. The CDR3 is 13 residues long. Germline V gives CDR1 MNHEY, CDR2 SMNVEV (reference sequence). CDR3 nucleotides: TGTGCCAGCAGTTTACAGGCCTGGAGTACGCAGTATTTT. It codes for CASSLQAWSTQYF.

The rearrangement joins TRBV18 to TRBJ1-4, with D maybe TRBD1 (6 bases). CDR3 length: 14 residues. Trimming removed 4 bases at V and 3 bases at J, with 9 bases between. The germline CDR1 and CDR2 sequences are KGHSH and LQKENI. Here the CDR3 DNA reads TGTGCCAGCTCACTGGACAGCGCTAATGAAAAACTGTTTTTT. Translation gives CASSLDSANEKLFF.

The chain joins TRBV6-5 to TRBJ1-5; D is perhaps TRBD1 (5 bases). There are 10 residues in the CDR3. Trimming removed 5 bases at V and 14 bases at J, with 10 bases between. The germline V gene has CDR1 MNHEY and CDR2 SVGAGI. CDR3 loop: CASSQGTEHF. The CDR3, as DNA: TGTGCCAGCAGTCAGGGTACCGAGCATTTT.

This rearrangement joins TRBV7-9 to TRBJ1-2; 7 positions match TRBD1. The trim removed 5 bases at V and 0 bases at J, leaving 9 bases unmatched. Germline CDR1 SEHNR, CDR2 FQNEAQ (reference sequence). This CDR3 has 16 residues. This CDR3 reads CASSTRGNTPNYGYTF. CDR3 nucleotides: TGTGCCAGCAGCACCAGGGGGAACACCCCTAACTATGGCTACACCTTC.

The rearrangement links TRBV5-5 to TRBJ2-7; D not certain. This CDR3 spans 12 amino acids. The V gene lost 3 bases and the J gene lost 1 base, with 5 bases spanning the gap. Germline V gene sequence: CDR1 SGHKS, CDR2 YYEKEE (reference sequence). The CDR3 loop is CASSSNSYEQYF. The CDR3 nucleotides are TGTGCCAGCAGCTCGAATTCCTACGAGCAGTACTTC.

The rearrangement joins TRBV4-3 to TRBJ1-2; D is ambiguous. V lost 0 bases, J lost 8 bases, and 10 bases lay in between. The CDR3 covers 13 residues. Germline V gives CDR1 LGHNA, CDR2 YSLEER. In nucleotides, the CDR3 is TGCGCCAGCAGCCAAGACCTCGGTCTCGGCTACACCTTC. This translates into CASSQDLGLGYTF.

CDR3 nucleotide sequence: TGCAGCGTTGGGGTTCAGTTGGGGACTGAAGCTTTCTTT. It specifies CSVGVQLGTEAFF. This chain connects TRBV29-1 to TRBJ1-1, with unresolved D. V lost 4 bases, J lost 5 bases, and 14 bases lay in between. CDR1 and CDR2 from the germline V gene are SQVTM and ANQGSEA. CDR3 length: 13 amino acids.

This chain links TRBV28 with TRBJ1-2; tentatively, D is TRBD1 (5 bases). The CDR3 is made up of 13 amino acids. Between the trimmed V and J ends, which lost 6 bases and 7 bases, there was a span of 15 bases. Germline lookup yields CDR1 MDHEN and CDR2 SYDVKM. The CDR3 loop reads CASSLGGGAGYTF. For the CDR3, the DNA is TGTGCCAGCAGCTTGGGGGGAGGGGCTGGCTACACCTTC.

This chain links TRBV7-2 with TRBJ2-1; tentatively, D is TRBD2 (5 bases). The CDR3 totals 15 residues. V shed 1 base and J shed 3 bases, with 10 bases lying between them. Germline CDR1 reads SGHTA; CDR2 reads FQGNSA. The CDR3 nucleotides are TGTGCCAGCAGCTTAGATAGCGTAGGCTACAATGAGCAGTTCTTC. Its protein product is CASSLDSVGYNEQFF.

The CDR3 coding sequence is TGTGCCAGCAGTTCAGGGGGGCGAAGCTCTCACGAGCAGTACTTC. Translation gives CASSSGGRSSHEQYF. The rearrangement links TRBV6-5 to TRBJ2-7, with a weak D call TRBD1 (7 bases). V was shortened by 4 bases and J by 5 bases, with 18 bases between the two germline ends. The CDR3 covers 15 residues. Germline V gene sequence: CDR1 MNHEY, CDR2 SVGAGI.

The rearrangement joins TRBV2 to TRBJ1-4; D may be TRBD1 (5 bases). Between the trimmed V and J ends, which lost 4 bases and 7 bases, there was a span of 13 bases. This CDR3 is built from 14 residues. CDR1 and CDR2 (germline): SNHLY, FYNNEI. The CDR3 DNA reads TGTGCCAGCAGTGTACCCGAGGGGCGTGAAAAACTGTTTTTT. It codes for CASSVPEGREKLFF.

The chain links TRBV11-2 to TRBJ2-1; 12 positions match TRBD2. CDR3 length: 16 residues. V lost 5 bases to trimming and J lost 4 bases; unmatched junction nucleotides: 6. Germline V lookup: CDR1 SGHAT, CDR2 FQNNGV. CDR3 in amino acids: CASSTWTSGDYNEQFF. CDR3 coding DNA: TGTGCCAGCAGCACGTGGACTAGCGGGGATTACAATGAGCAGTTCTTC.

The CDR3 region has the DNA TGCAGCCCAACGGCAGGTGTCAATGAAAAACTGTTTTTT. It specifies CSPTAGVNEKLFF. This chain uses TRBV29-1 with TRBJ1-4; no reliable D call. V was cut by 8 bases and J by 5 bases, with 15 bases left in between. The CDR3 length is 13 residues. CDR1 is SQVTM, CDR2 ANQGSEA, per germline.

The CDR3 here is CASSYAAGTDTQYF. In nucleotides, the CDR3 is TGTGCCAGCAGTTACGCGGCAGGCACAGATACGCAGTATTTT. The gene calls are TRBV6-6 and TRBJ2-3; D is undetermined. V gave up 2 bases and J gave up 1 base, with 7 bases separating them. This CDR3 is built from 14 residues. CDR1 MNHNY and CDR2 SVGAGI come from the germline V gene (reference sequence).

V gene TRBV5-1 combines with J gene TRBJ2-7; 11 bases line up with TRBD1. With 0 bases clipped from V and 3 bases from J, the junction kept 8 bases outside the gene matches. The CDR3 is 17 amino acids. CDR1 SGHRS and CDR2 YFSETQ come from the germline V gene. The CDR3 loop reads CASSLAGQGVWGYEQYF. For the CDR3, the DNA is TGCGCCAGCAGCTTGGCGGGACAGGGGGTTTGGGGCTACGAGCAGTACTTC. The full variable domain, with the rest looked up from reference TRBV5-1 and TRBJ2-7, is KAGVTQTPRYLIKTRGQQVTLSCSPISGHRSVSWYQQTPGQGLQFLFEYFSETQRNKGNFPGRFSGRQFSNSRSEMNVSTLELGDSALYLCASSLAGQGVWGYEQYFGPGTRLTVT.

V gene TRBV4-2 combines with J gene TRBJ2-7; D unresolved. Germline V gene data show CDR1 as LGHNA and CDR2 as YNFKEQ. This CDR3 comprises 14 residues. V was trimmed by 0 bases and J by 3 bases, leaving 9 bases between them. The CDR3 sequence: CASSQEKHHYEQYF. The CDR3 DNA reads TGTGCCAGCAGCCAAGAGAAGCACCACTACGAGCAGTACTTC.

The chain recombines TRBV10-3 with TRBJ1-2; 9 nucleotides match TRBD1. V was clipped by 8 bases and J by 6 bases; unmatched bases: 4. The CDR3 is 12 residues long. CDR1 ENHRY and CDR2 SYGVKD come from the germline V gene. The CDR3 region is CAIGRDRDGYTF. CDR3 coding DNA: TGTGCCATCGGCCGGGACAGGGATGGCTACACCTTC.

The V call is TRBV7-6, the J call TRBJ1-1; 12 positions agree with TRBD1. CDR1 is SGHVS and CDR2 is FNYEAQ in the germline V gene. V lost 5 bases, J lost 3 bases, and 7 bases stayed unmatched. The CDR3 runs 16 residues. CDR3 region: CASSLGTGGADTEAFF. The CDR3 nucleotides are TGTGCCAGCAGCCTAGGGACAGGGGGCGCGGACACTGAAGCTTTCTTT. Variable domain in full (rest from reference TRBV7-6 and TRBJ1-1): GAGVSQSPRYKVTKRGQDVALRCDPISGHVSLYWYRQALGQGPEFLTYFNYEAQQDKSGLPNDRFSAERPEGSISTLTIQRTEQRDSAMYRCASSLGTGGADTEAFFGQGTRLTVV.

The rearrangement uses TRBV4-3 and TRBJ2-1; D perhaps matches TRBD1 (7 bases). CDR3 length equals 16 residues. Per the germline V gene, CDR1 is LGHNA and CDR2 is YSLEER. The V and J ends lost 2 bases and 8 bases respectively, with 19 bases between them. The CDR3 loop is CASSQPPRQGGDEQFF. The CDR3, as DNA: TGCGCCAGCAGCCAACCCCCGCGACAGGGAGGCGATGAGCAGTTCTTC.